This T cell receptor beta chain was captured by sequencing in a study of cytomegalovirus exposure and HLA in healthy donors. The CDR3 runs to 15 residues. Germline loops: CDR1 MDHEN, CDR2 SYDVKM. Trimming took 3 bases from V and 5 from J, leaving 16 bases between them. Amplification used 60 Vbeta primers and 13 Jbeta primers. Method: immunoSEQ multiplex PCR; TCRdb's copy keeps in-frame clones and lacks some. Among some 150,000 clones listed, roughly 82% were seen once. The source is a man aged 25 to 40 in good health and CMV-seropositive. Sequenced sample: PBMCs. The chain has TRBV28 and TRBJ1-2; D not certain. The CDR3 DNA reads TGTGCCAGCAGTTTTTCCGGGTTGCGAACTTATGGCTACACCTTC. This gives the protein CASSFSGLRTYGYTF.